Following are 6 T cell receptor beta chains from one sample sequenced in a study of blood T cell repertoires in COVID-19. Profiling relied on immunoSEQ multiplex PCR, and the TCRdb table lists in-frame clones only, not all of them. The data show fewer than 250,000 clones, 80% to 90% seen once. Sequenced: peripheral blood. These receptors all stem from a woman of 80 years or more with acute or convalescent COVID-19.

The chain carries TRBV19 and TRBJ2-6, with TRBD1 identical over 9 bases. V lost 7 bases to trimming and J lost 5 bases; unmatched junction nucleotides: 21. Germline V gives CDR1 LNHDA, CDR2 SQIVND (reference sequence). The CDR3 spans 20 residues. The CDR3 DNA reads as TGTGCCAGTACCCCGGTAGTTCTTAGGACAGGGGTTTCAAGGGCCAACGTCCTGACTTTC. Amino acids: CASTPVVLRTGVSRANVLTF.

On this clone: The identical CDR3 is also encoded by other nucleotide sequences in the sample. CDR3 residues: CASSLGLNTEAFF. DNA for the CDR3: TGTGCCAGCAGCTTAGGGCTGAACACTGAAGCTTTCTTT. The chain recombines TRBV11-2 with TRBJ1-1; D not resolved. Trimming removed 1 base at V and 0 bases at J, with 3 bases between. The CDR3 is 13 residues long. Germline V gene lookup returns CDR1 SGHAT and CDR2 FQNNGV.

The gene calls are TRBV7-3 and TRBJ2-1; 9 nucleotides match TRBD1. The CDR3 has 15 amino acids. The V and J ends lost 4 bases and 1 base, in that order; junction bases with no gene match: 2. Germline V gene lookup returns CDR1 SGHTA and CDR2 FQGTGA. The CDR3, as DNA: TGTGCCAGCAGCTACGGACAGGGGTCCTACAATGAGCAGTTCTTC. Translating gives CASSYGQGSYNEQFF.

V is TRBV6-5 and J is TRBJ2-4; D unclear. CDR1 is MNHEY, CDR2 SVGAGI, per germline. The CDR3 sequence is 14 residues long. V gave up 4 bases and J gave up 0 bases, with 7 bases separating them. This CDR3 reads CASSSSLAKNIQYF. The CDR3 coding sequence is TGTGCCAGCAGTTCCAGTCTAGCCAAAAACATTCAGTACTTC.

This chain joins TRBV13 and TRBJ2-3; TRBD2 agrees at 8 bases. CDR1 and CDR2 (germline): PRHDT, FYEKMQ (reference sequence). After removal of 6 bases from V and 0 bases from J, the junction contained 14 bases not matched to a gene. The CDR3 is 18 residues long. CDR3 loop: CASSFGRGRLASTDTQYF. The CDR3, as DNA: TGTGCCAGCAGTTTTGGTAGGGGCAGACTAGCGAGCACAGATACGCAGTATTTT.

This chain connects TRBV19 to TRBJ1-3; TRBD1 matches at 9 bases. The germline V gene has CDR1 LNHDA and CDR2 SQIVND (reference sequence). V was pared by 7 bases and J by 2 bases, with 6 bases of the junction left unmatched. This CDR3 is 15 amino acids long. In DNA, the CDR3 is TGTGCCAGTACCCTCGGGGACAGGGCTGGAAACACCATATATTTT. Its protein is CASTLGDRAGNTIYF.